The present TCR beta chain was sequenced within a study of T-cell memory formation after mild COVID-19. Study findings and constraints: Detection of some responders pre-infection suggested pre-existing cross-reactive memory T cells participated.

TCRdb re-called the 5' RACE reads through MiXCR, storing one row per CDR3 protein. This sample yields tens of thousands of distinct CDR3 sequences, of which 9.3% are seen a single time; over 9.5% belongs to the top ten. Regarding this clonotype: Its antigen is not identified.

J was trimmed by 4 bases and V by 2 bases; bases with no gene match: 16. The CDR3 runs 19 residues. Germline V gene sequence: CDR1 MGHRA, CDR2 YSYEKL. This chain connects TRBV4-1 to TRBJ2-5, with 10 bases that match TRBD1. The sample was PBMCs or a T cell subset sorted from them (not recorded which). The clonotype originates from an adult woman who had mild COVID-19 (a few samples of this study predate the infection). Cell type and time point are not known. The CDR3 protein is CASSQFWPPGQGKRETQYF. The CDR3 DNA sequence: TGCGCCAGCAGCCAATTTTGGCCTCCGGGACAGGGGAAGAGAGAGACCCAGTACTTC.